A selection of T cell receptor beta chains follows, all from one sample in a study of blood T cells in healthy people across ages. TCRdb fed the 5' RACE reads into MiXCR, producing one record per CDR3 protein. The data hold hundreds of thousands of distinct CDR3 sequences, with less than 70% observed a single time. Specimen: blood. The receptors shown here come from an elderly man in good health. The CDR3 runs from the conserved cysteine through the conserved F or W. D genes are given only for firm matches.

d_call j_call v_call cdr3_aa
NA TRBJ2-1 TRBV7-3 CASSFQSQANNEQFF
NA TRBJ1-2 TRBV10-3 CAISPDPTGEWDGYTF
NA TRBJ1-2 TRBV29-1 CSVPDSQRGYTF
NA TRBJ2-7 TRBV9 CASSPEIRSYEQYF
NA TRBJ1-6 TRBV7-9 CASSPGGGVDSPLHF
NA TRBJ2-1 TRBV10-3 CAISGRGAENEQFF
NA TRBJ2-6 TRBV27 CASSLAFSGANVLTF
NA TRBJ1-1 TRBV10-2 CASSESRPGPSMNTEAFF
TRBD1 NA TRBV4-2 CASSQDPLTGAYEQYF
NA TRBJ2-7 TRBV2 CASSEAWGHEQYF
NA TRBJ1-2 TRBV5-1 CASSLGQIRNYGYTF
NA TRBJ2-7 TRBV27 CASSFRRSSCEQYF
TRBD1 TRBJ2-5 TRBV7-2 CASSTIVDREETQYF
TRBD2 TRBJ2-5 TRBV7-9 CASSLGASGRETQYF
TRBD2 TRBJ2-3 TRBV12-3/TRBV12-4 CASTRAGGNTDAQYF
TRBD2 TRBJ2-7 TRBV7-6 CASSLGTSGGSYEQYF
NA TRBJ2-1 TRBV5-1 CASSWGAGQYNEQFF
TRBD1 TRBJ1-6 TRBV9 CASSGRGANSPLHF
NA TRBJ2-2 TRBV29-1 CSVGTAANTGELFF
NA TRBJ1-1 TRBV11-3 CASSLDLYTEAFF
TRBD2 TRBJ2-1 TRBV5-1 CASSLATSGANNEQFF
NA NA TRBV5-1 CASSSPGAEQYF
TRBD2 TRBJ2-7 TRBV29-1 CSVGLAGGGYEQYF
NA TRBJ1-1 TRBV5-1 CASRGTYKNTEAFF
TRBD2 TRBJ2-1 TRBV12-3/TRBV12-4 CASSFGGRSYNEQFF
NA TRBJ1-4 TRBV7-2 CASSPRGRTNEKLFF
TRBD2 TRBJ2-1 TRBV20-1 CSAQMWDYTNEQFF
NA TRBJ2-1 TRBV2 CASPGRSSYNEQFF
NA TRBJ1-2 TRBV20-1 CSARESRRAGIYGYTF
TRBD2 TRBJ2-1 TRBV7-3 CASSLRLAVGNEQFF
NA TRBJ1-5 TRBV28 CASSATLSNQPQHF
NA TRBJ2-3 TRBV9 CASSPRGASTDTQYF
NA NA TRBV2 CASSERPRGRYEQYF
NA TRBJ2-1 TRBV6-5 CASSRSLAYNEQFF
NA TRBJ1-2 TRBV6-1 CASSESPGRTNHGYTF
TRBD2 TRBJ2-5 TRBV18 CASSPPSGVGETQYF
NA TRBJ1-2 TRBV6-2/TRBV6-3 CASSYDRNYGYTF
NA TRBJ2-1 TRBV20-1 CSASSPGNSYNEQFF
TRBD2 TRBJ2-2 TRBV7-9 CASRSAGGPGELFF
TRBD2 TRBJ2-2 TRBV20-1 CSARAGLASGYSPGELFF
NA TRBJ1-2 TRBV5-6 CASSPMGGSYGYTF
NA TRBJ1-1 TRBV18 CASSLGGQKNTEAFF
TRBD2 TRBJ2-5 TRBV24-1 CATSDLGLAGDETQYF
NA TRBJ2-1 TRBV20-1 CSARDRRGQPEQFF
NA TRBJ1-1 TRBV27 CASSRRGSWTEAFF
NA TRBJ1-2 TRBV2 CASASLGYTF